The clone carrying this TCR beta chain came up a few times. Its antigen is unknown. This entry comes from a study of T cells after posttransplantation cyclophosphamide. Study observations and caveats: Blood and skin or GI T cell repertoires showed limited TRB overlap. Recipient CMV seropositivity and CMV reactivation strongly tracked TRB clonality. Later post-transplant blood repertoires were often dominated by donor CD8+ memory clones.

This table comes from immunoSEQ multiplex PCR, and its TCRdb copy is limited to in-frame clones, with some not included. The data contain nearly 7,000 clones, just under 80% of them singletons. The related graft donor's blood sample was taken on the day of bone marrow donation. The receptor's source is a woman in her fifties or sixties in good health and a related stem cell transplant donor. The sample was memory CD4+ T cells sorted from blood.

DNA of the CDR3: TGTGCCAGCAGCTTAGGGGGCCAGGTTGGCGAGCAGTACTTC. Translated, it gives CASSLGGQVGEQYF. The V gene is TRBV7-9, the J gene TRBJ2-7, with D perhaps matching TRBD1 (5 bases). The CDR3 runs to 14 residues. The germline gives CDR1 SEHNR, CDR2 FQNEAQ (reference sequence). V gave up 1 base and J gave up 6 bases, with 13 bases separating them.